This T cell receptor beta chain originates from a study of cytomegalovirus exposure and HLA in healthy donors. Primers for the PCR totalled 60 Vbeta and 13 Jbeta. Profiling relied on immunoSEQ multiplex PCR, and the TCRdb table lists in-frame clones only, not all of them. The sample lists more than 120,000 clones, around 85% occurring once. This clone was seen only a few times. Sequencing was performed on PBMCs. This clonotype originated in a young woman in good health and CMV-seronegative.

Here the CDR3 reads CASSQDQGSGANVLTF. CDR3 DNA: TGCGCCAGCAGCCAAGATCAGGGTTCTGGGGCCAACGTCCTGACTTTC. The chain is built from TRBV4-3 and TRBJ2-6; weak D call: TRBD1 (5 bases). CDR1 is LGHNA and CDR2 is YSLEER in the germline V gene. The CDR3 has 16 residues. Trimming took 0 bases from V and 1 from J, leaving 7 bases between them.